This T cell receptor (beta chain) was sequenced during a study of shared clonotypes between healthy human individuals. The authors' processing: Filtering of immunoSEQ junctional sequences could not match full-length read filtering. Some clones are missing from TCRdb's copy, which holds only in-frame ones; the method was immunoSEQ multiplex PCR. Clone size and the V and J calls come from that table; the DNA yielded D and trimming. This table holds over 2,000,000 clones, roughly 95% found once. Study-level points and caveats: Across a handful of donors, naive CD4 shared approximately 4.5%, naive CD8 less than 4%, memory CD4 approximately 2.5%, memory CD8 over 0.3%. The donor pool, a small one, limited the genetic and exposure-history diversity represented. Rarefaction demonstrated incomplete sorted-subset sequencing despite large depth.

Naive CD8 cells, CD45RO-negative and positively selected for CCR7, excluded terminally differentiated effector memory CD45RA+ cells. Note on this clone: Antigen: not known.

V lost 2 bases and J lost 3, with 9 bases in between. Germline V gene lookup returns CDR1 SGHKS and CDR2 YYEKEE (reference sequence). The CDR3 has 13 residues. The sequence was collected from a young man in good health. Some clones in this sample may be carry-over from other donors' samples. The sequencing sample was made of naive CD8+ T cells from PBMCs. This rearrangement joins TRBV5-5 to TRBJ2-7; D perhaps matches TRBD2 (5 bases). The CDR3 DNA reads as TGTGCCAGCAGCTTTACGGGATACTACGAGCAGTACTTC. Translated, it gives CASSFTGYYEQYF.